The present entry profiles one T cell receptor (beta chain) with its context. The sample originates from a study of T cells in Graves' hyperthyroidism and ophthalmopathy. RNA transcripts yielded amplified TCR beta CDR3 regions. The HTBI set primed first-round TCR CDR3 RT-PCR. In TCRdb, the multiplex PCR reads were re-called with MiXCR into one record per CDR3 protein. Found here are almost 600,000 distinct CDR3 sequences, roughly 46% of them singletons; the top ten hold around 7.7%. Looked up from germline, CDR1 is ENHRY and CDR2 is SYGVKD. This CDR3 contains 15 residues. Trimming shortened V by 0 bases and J by 2 bases, and 8 bases separated the two germline ends.

V is TRBV10-3 and J is TRBJ1-5; weak D call: TRBD1 (5 bases). The sequenced material came from peripheral blood or thyroid tissue (not recorded which). The TCR comes from a woman between 18 and 29 years old with Graves' hyperthyroidism. The DNA of the CDR3 is TGTGCCATCAGTGAGTCAGGGGATCGCAATCAGCCCCAGCATTTT. Its protein is CAISESGDRNQPQHF.